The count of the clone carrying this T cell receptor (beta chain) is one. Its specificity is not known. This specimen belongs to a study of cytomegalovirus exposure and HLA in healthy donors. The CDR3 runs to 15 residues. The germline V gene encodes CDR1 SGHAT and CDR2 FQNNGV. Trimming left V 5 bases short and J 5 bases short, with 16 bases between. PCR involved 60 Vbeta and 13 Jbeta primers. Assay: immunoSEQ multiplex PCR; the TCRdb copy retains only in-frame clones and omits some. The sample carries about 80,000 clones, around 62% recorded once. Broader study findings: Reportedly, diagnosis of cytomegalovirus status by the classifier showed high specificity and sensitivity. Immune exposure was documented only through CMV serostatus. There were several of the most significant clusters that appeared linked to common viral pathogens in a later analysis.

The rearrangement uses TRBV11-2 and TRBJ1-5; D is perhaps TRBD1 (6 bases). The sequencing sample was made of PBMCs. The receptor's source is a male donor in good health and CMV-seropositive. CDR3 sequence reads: CASSVGRDTYQPQHF. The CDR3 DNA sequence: TGTGCCAGCAGCGTAGGCCGGGACACCTATCAGCCCCAGCATTTT.